The sequence of this TCR beta chain was determined in a study of blood T cell repertoires in COVID-19. Study-level information: In each case, the material was cDNA or gDNA derived from T cells, B-cell-depleted T cells, or PBMCs.

The method was immunoSEQ multiplex PCR; TCRdb's version includes in-frame clones alone and lacks a portion of them. Of just over 350,000 clones listed, 87% are singletons. Cohorts were based on clinical histories the participants reported. A single count supports this clone. The CDR3 is made up of 15 amino acids. J was trimmed by 3 bases and V by 1 base; bases with no gene match: 4. Germline CDR1 SGHNT, CDR2 YYREEE (reference sequence). The receptor's source is a woman aged 25 to 45 who had recovered from COVID-19. J is TRBJ2-5 and V is TRBV5-4; 9 positions match TRBD2. The specimen was PBMCs or T cells enriched from blood (not recorded which). CDR3 sequence (DNA): TGTGCCAGCAGCTTGAGGTTAGCGGGGGAAGAGACCCAGTACTTC. Translating it yields CASSLRLAGEETQYF.